The 27 T cell receptor beta chains reported below all come from one sample, sequenced in a study of shared clonotypes between healthy human individuals. The repertoire was sequenced with immunoSEQ multiplex PCR; TCRdb's copy has only in-frame clones and lacks some. The sample lists approximately 87,000 clones; about 65% were seen once. Sequenced input: memory CD8+ T cells sorted from blood. Subset indicated: CD45RO+ cells pooled with CCR7-negative TemRA cells. Receptors were obtained from a man aged 30-40 years in good health.

This clone has a handful of counts. The CDR3 DNA reads as TGTGCCAGCACCGCGGGACAGGGGGCCGCAGATACGCAGTATTTT. Its translation: CASTAGQGAADTQYF. The chain couples TRBV28 to TRBJ2-3; 12 bases fit TRBD1. Losses at the gene ends were 7 bases for V and 4 bases for J; bases not matched to a gene: 6. CDR1 and CDR2 (germline): MDHEN, SYDVKM. The CDR3 consists of 15 residues.

This clone showed up many times. This chain connects TRBV9 to TRBJ1-4; D not certain. The germline V and J ends were trimmed by 3 bases and 4 bases, with 7 bases remaining between them. The CDR3 totals 13 residues. Germline-derived CDR1 and CDR2 are SGDLS and YYNGEE. For the CDR3, the DNA is TGTGCCAGCAGCGCATGGGGTAATGAAAAACTGTTTTTT. Protein sequence: CASSAWGNEKLFF.

The DNA for the CDR3 is TGTGCCAGCAGTGTTATGAGCACAGATACGCAGTATTTT. Translation gives CASSVMSTDTQYF. This chain links TRBV2 with TRBJ2-3; D not certain. Germline V gene sequence: CDR1 SNHLY, CDR2 FYNNEI. The CDR3 is made up of 13 amino acids. V was pared by 4 bases and J by 0 bases, with 5 bases between.

The CDR3 coding sequence is TGTGCCAGCAGCCAAGATTACAGTCCGGGGGAGACCCAGTACTTC. It yields the protein CASSQDYSPGETQYF. The chain uses TRBV14 and TRBJ2-5; a weak D match, TRBD2 (5 bases). The CDR3 loop spans 15 amino acids. Trimming removed 0 bases from V and 5 bases from J, with 13 bases in between. The germline V gene has CDR1 SGHDN and CDR2 FVKESK.

This clone has at least ten counts. The chain combines TRBV5-4 with TRBJ2-3; 8 nucleotides line up with TRBD1. J gave up 4 bases and V 1 base, and 5 bases lay outside the gene matches. The CDR3 length is 15 residues. Germline V CDR1 and CDR2: SGHNT, YYREEE (reference sequence). The CDR3 sequence is CASSLNPTGADTQYF. In DNA form, the CDR3 reads TGTGCCAGCAGCTTGAACCCGACAGGGGCAGATACGCAGTATTTT.

CDR3: CASSLDSQETQYF. The CDR3, as DNA: TGTGCCAGCAGTCTGGACAGTCAAGAGACCCAGTACTTC. This chain uses TRBV2 with TRBJ2-5, with D possibly being TRBD1 (6 bases). The CDR3 runs 13 residues. The V gene lost 5 bases and the J gene lost 2 bases, with 9 bases spanning the gap. Germline V gene sequence: CDR1 SNHLY, CDR2 FYNNEI.

The chain couples TRBV10-1 to TRBJ2-7, with D tentatively TRBD1 (6 bases). The CDR3 spans 14 residues. Germline CDR1 and CDR2: WNHNN and SYGVQD (reference sequence). The ends were cut back, 6 bases at V and 6 bases at J, with 18 bases in the middle. The CDR3 nucleotides are TGCGCCAGCAGCCAGACAGGAACCGGCTCCGAGCAGTACTTC. Translation gives CASSQTGTGSEQYF.

The chain couples TRBV5-4 to TRBJ1-1, with D tentatively TRBD1 (5 bases). Trimming cost V 0 bases and J 3 bases, with 12 bases left between them. This CDR3 is 15 amino acids long. Germline V lookup: CDR1 SGHNT, CDR2 YYREEE (reference sequence). Written as DNA, the CDR3 is TGTGCCAGCAGCTTGGTTGCGGGGGAAGACACTGAAGCTTTCTTT. The encoded protein is CASSLVAGEDTEAFF.

V gene TRBV27 combines with J gene TRBJ1-4; tentative D call: TRBD1 (5 bases). This CDR3 is built from 14 residues. Trimming cost V 6 bases and J 4 bases, with 12 bases left between them. CDR1 MNHEY and CDR2 SMNVEV come from the germline V gene (reference sequence). In DNA form, the CDR3 reads TGTGCCAGCAGCCCTGGGGGGTTTAATGAAAAACTGTTTTTT. It specifies CASSPGGFNEKLFF.

V is TRBV21-1 and J is TRBJ2-1; the listed D gene, TRBD2, was not tested against the DNA. TRBV21-1 corresponds to a pseudogene. The CDR3 has 17 residues. CDR3 nucleotides: TGTGCCAGCAGCTGTAAGTTAGCGGGAACCAGAAGCAATGAGCAGTTCTTC. Encoded protein: CASSCKLAGTRSNEQFF.

The chain carries TRBV5-6 and TRBJ2-1, with D unclear. The V end lost 4 bases, the J end lost 4 bases, and 15 bases lay between the germline ends. Germline V gene sequence: CDR1 SGHDT, CDR2 YYEEEE. This CDR3 contains 15 residues. The CDR3 DNA reads TGTGCCAGCAGCCCTCGACCCGACCCGTACAATGAGCAGTTCTTC. Protein product: CASSPRPDPYNEQFF.

The sample holds a few counts of this clone. The genes are TRBV25-1 and TRBJ2-1; D remains unclear. The V and J ends lost 3 bases and 1 base respectively, with 1 base between them. Germline V gene sequence: CDR1 MGHDK, CDR2 SYGVNS. The CDR3 extends over 12 amino acids. The CDR3 protein is CASSDSYNEQFF. CDR3 nucleotide sequence: TGTGCCAGCAGTGATTCCTACAATGAGCAGTTCTTC.

The V and J genes are TRBV4-3 and TRBJ1-1; D is undetermined. Deletions cut 2 bases from V and 5 bases from J, with 9 bases between. This CDR3 spans 13 amino acids. Germline assignment: CDR1 LGHNA and CDR2 YSLEER. CDR3 amino acids: CASSQTRMTEAFF. As DNA, the CDR3 is TGCGCCAGCAGCCAAACTAGGATGACTGAAGCTTTCTTT.

The V gene is TRBV7-9, the J gene TRBJ2-7; TRBD2 agrees at 12 bases. J gave up 6 bases and V 1 base, and 10 bases lay outside the gene matches. CDR3 length: 17 residues. Germline CDR1 and CDR2: SEHNR and FQNEAQ (reference sequence). CDR3 loop: CASSLDTSGRFYSEQYF. The CDR3 nucleotides read TGTGCCAGCAGCTTAGATACTAGCGGGAGGTTTTACTCCGAGCAGTACTTC.

At least ten counts were recorded for this clone. The genes are TRBV5-4 and TRBJ2-3; D unresolved. The CDR3 has 15 amino acids. Germline assignment: CDR1 SGHNT and CDR2 YYREEE (reference sequence). V lost 0 bases, J lost 3 bases, and 11 bases lay in between. CDR3 bases: TGTGCCAGCAGCTTGGACCGCTCCTGGACAGATACGCAGTATTTT. This translates into CASSLDRSWTDTQYF.

The chain uses TRBV11-2 and TRBJ2-1; D call uncertain. This CDR3 contains 15 residues. The V end was cut by 2 bases, the J end by 6 bases, with 14 bases between. Germline loops: CDR1 SGHAT, CDR2 FQNNGV. CDR3 DNA sequence: TGTGCCAGCAGCTTATTCGCAGCCTTGGGCAATGAGCAGTTCTTC. Protein sequence: CASSLFAALGNEQFF.

The chain couples TRBV9 to TRBJ2-2; either TRBD1 or TRBD2 may fit D (6 bases each). Germline CDR1 reads SGDLS; CDR2 reads YYNGEE. The CDR3 spans 15 residues. The ends were cut back, 3 bases at V and 3 bases at J, with 12 bases in the middle. The CDR3 sequence is CASSARGTHTGELFF. The DNA of the CDR3 is TGTGCCAGCAGCGCCCGGGGGACACACACCGGGGAGCTGTTTTTT.

This sequence joins TRBV18 and TRBJ2-5, with TRBD1 identical over 9 bases. In germline, CDR1 is KGHSH, CDR2 LQKENI. The CDR3 contains 15 residues. The J segment lost 7 bases and the V segment lost 1 base, leaving 7 bases of the junction unmatched. In nucleotides, the CDR3 is TGTGCCAGCTCACCACAGACAGGGGGTTCAGGGACCCAGTACTTC. Encoded protein: CASSPQTGGSGTQYF.

CDR3 sequence reads: CASSARTSVNNEQFF. The DNA of the CDR3 is TGTGCCAGCAGTGCCCGGACTAGCGTAAACAATGAGCAGTTCTTC. The chain carries TRBV2 and TRBJ2-1, with 9 bases lining up with TRBD2. Germline-derived CDR1 and CDR2 are SNHLY and FYNNEI. CDR3 size: 15 residues. The J segment lost 5 bases and the V segment lost 4 bases, leaving 6 bases of the junction unmatched.

This clone appeared many times. The chain uses TRBV5-1 and TRBJ1-2; a possible D gene is TRBD1 (5 bases). V was pared by 1 base and J by 4 bases, with 14 bases between. Germline V gives CDR1 SGHRS, CDR2 YFSETQ. The CDR3 has 15 amino acids. CDR3 bases: TGCGCCAGCAGCTTGAGGTCCGACAGTATCTATGGCTACACCTTC. Amino acids: CASSLRSDSIYGYTF.

This rearrangement joins TRBV18 to TRBJ1-4, with D maybe TRBD1 (5 bases). Germline loops: CDR1 KGHSH, CDR2 LQKENI. The CDR3 covers 13 residues. Trimming stripped 0 bases from V and 13 bases from J, with 12 bases between. The CDR3: CASSPPQGMRLFF. In DNA, the CDR3 is TGTGCCAGCTCACCACCTCAGGGTATGAGACTGTTTTTT.

The gene calls are TRBV5-1 and TRBJ1-2; 7 positions match TRBD1. The J segment lost 8 bases and the V segment lost 4 bases, leaving 14 bases of the junction unmatched. The CDR3 length is 15 residues. From germline, CDR1 is SGHRS and CDR2 YFSETQ. CDR3 bases: TGCGCCAGCAGCCCATCGACGACAGGGTTGAACGGCTACACCTTC. Its translation is CASSPSTTGLNGYTF.

The chain combines TRBV5-4 with TRBJ1-1; D not certain. Trimming left V 0 bases short and J 6 bases short, with 18 bases between. CDR3 length: 16 amino acids. Per germline, CDR1 SGHNT and CDR2 YYREEE (reference sequence). CDR3 in amino acids: CASSLAWGVVTSEAFF. CDR3 sequence (DNA): TGTGCCAGCAGCTTGGCATGGGGAGTTGTTACCTCTGAAGCTTTCTTT.

This clone was seen just once. The chain has TRBV5-1 and TRBJ1-1; maybe TRBD1 (5 bases). The germline V gene has CDR1 SGHRS and CDR2 YFSETQ. The CDR3 has 14 residues. V dropped 4 bases and J dropped 6 bases, with 16 bases sitting between them. DNA for the CDR3: TGCGCCAGCAGCACCTCCCTGGGGGTCCCTGAAGCTTTCTTT. It is translated as CASSTSLGVPEAFF.

This clone was seen a few times. The chain has TRBV11-2 and TRBJ1-1; D is unclear. The CDR3 totals 12 residues. Per the germline V gene, CDR1 is SGHAT and CDR2 is FQNNGV. V gave up 3 bases and J gave up 6 bases, with 8 bases separating them. The CDR3 nucleotides are TGTGCCAGCAGCTTGAGGTTGCCTGAAGCTTTCTTT. Translated, it gives CASSLRLPEAFF.

The chain links TRBV6-5 to TRBJ2-1, with 8 bases lining up with TRBD1. The CDR3 runs to 15 residues. V shed 6 bases and J 4 bases; nucleotides not matched to a gene: 8. Looked up from germline, CDR1 is MNHEY and CDR2 is SVGAGI. In nucleotides, the CDR3 is TGTGCCAGCAGCCAGAGGACAGGGCTTTACAATGAGCAGTTCTTC. As protein: CASSQRTGLYNEQFF.

V is TRBV5-4 and J is TRBJ2-1; unclear D gene. The CDR3 length is 15 residues. Germline V gene data show CDR1 as SGHNT and CDR2 as YYREEE (reference sequence). Trimming cost V 6 bases and J 0 bases, with 13 bases left between them. The CDR3 DNA is TGTGCCAGCACCCTCGGCGGAAGCTCCTACAATGAGCAGTTCTTC. Protein sequence: CASTLGGSSYNEQFF.